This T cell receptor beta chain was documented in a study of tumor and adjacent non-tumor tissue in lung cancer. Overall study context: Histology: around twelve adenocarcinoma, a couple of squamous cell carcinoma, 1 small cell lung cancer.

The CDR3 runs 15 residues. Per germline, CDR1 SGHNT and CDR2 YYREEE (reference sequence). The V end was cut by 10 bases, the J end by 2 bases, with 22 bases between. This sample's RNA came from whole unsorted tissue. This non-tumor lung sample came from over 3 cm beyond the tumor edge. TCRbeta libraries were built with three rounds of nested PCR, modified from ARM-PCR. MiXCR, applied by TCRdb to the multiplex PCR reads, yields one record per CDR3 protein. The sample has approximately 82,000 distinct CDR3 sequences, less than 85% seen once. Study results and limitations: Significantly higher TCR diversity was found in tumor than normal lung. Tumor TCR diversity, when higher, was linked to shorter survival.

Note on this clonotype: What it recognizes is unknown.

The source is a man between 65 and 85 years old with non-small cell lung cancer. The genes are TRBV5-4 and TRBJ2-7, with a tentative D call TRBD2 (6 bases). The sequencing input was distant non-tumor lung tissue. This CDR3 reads CAGMAYGTVTYEQYF. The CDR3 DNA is TGTGCCGGAATGGCATACGGGACTGTGACCTACGAGCAGTACTTC.